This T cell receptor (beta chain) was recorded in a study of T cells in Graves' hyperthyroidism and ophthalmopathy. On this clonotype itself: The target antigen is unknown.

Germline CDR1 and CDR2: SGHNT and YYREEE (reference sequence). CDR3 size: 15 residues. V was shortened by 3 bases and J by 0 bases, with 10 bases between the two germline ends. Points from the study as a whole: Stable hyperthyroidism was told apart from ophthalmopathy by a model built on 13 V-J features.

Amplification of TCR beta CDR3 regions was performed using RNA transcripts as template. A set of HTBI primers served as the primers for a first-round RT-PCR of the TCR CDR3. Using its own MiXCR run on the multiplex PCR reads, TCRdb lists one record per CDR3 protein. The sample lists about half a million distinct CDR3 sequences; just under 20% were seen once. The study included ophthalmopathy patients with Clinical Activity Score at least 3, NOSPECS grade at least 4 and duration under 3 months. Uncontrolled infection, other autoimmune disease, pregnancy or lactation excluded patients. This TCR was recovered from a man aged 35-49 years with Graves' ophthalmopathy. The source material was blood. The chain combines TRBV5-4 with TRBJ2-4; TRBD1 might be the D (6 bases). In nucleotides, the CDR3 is TGTGCCAGCAGCTCGGGACAATTAGCCAAAAACATTCAGTACTTC. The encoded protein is CASSSGQLAKNIQYF.